Listed below are T cell receptor beta chains from one sample, sequenced in a study of cytomegalovirus exposure and HLA in healthy donors. Generated by immunoSEQ multiplex PCR, the TCRdb table keeps only in-frame clones and is missing some. This table holds some 150,000 clones, around 89% found once. Sequencing was performed on PBMCs. These receptors all come from a woman in her thirties in good health and CMV-seropositive. Both conserved end residues are part of each CDR3. The D gene is left open where the match is weak. Expanded clones are given a class, and other clones once, few, many or no size at all.

>TRBV29-1|.|TRBJ1-2|.
.
CSVTRNWGQGAPFF
>TRBV6-6|.|TRBJ1-1|.
TGTGCCAGCAAAGAGAACAGGATGAACACTGAAGCTTTCTTT
CASKENRMNTEAFF
>TRBV28|.|TRBJ2-5|TRBD2
TGTGCCAGCAGTGGGGCCGGGACTAAAGAAGAGACCCAGTACTTC
CASSGAGTKEETQYF
>TRBV27|.|TRBJ2-1|.
TGTGCCAGCAGTTACCTCCGAGGTGAGCAGTTCTTC
CASSYLRGEQFF
>TRBV5-1|.|TRBJ1-1|TRBD1
TGCGCCAGCAGCTCACAGGGGGGTGGAACTGAAGCTTTCTTT
CASSSQGGGTEAFF
>TRBV12-5|.|TRBJ2-1|TRBD1
TGTGCTAGTGGCACGGACAGGGGGGAGCAGTTCTTC
CASGTDRGEQFF
>TRBV10-2|.|TRBJ2-2|.
TGCGCCAGCAAAGCAAGCCAGGCCGGGGAGCTGTTTTTT
CASKASQAGELFF
>TRBV27|.|TRBJ2-5|TRBD2
TGTGCCAGCAGTCACCGGGGGGGGGAGACCCAGTACTTC
CASSHRGGETQYF
>TRBV28|.|TRBJ1-1|.
TGTGCCAGCAGTCCGGGGGTCAGGAACACTGAAGCTTTCTTT
CASSPGVRNTEAFF
>TRBV6-5|.|TRBJ2-7|.
TGTGCCAGCAACTTCCGGGACAATACCTACGAGCAGTACTTC
CASNFRDNTYEQYF
>TRBV28|.|TRBJ2-5|.
TGTGCCAGCAGTTCCGGGGAGACCCAGTACTTC
CASSSGETQYF
>TRBV7-8|.|TRBJ2-3|TRBD1
TGTGCCAGCAGCTGGGACAGGGCAGATACGCAGTATTTT
CASSWDRADTQYF
>TRBV18|.|TRBJ1-3|TRBD1
TGTGCCAGCTCACCTGGACAGGGTTCGTCTGGAAACACCATATATTTT
CASSPGQGSSGNTIYF
>TRBV27|.|TRBJ2-7|.
TGTGCCAGCAGTTTGAGACACGGTCACTACGAGCAGTACTTC
CASSLRHGHYEQYF
>TRBV2|.|TRBJ1-1|TRBD1
TGTGCCAGCAGGTCAACAGGGGCTGGCACTGAAGCTTTCTTT
CASRSTGAGTEAFF
>TRBV5-6|.|TRBJ2-3|.
TGTGCCAGCAGCTTGAGCGGGCTCACCCTCAATACGCAGTATTTT
CASSLSGLTLNTQYF
>TRBV2|.|TRBJ1-5|.
TGTGCCAGCAGTGAAGCGAGGGTTCAGCCCCAGCATTTT
CASSEARVQPQHF
>TRBV2|.|TRBJ2-1|.
TGTGCCAGCAGTGCGGGGTCTACAATTTTTCAGCGGAATGAGCAGTTCTTC
CASSAGSTIFQRNEQFF
>TRBV6-1|.|TRBJ2-1|TRBD1
TGTGCCAGCAGTGACTGGACAGGGAGAAATGAGCAGTTCTTC
CASSDWTGRNEQFF
>TRBV7-3|.|TRBJ2-3|TRBD2
TGTGCCAGCAGCGCTAGCGGGAGGGTTGATACGCAGTATTTT
CASSASGRVDTQYF
>TRBV7-2|.|TRBJ2-7|.
TGTGCCAGCAGCTCCGACAGATTTGCCTACGAGCAGTACTTC
CASSSDRFAYEQYF
>TRBV5-1|once|TRBJ1-4|TRBD1
TGCGCCAGCAGCTTGTATGGGACAGGGGAAAAACTGTTTTTT
CASSLYGTGEKLFF
>TRBV21-1|few|TRBJ1-1|.
TGTGCCAGCAGCCACAGGGAGAACACTGAAGCTTTCTTT
CASSHRENTEAFF
>TRBV5-8|.|TRBJ2-7|.
TGTGCCAGCAGCTTGGTGTCTAGACGCGAGCAGTACTTC
CASSLVSRREQYF
>TRBV27|.|TRBJ2-2|.
TGTGCCAGCAGTTTATTGGCAGGGATTGCCGGGGAGCTGTTTTTT
CASSLLAGIAGELFF
>TRBV5-1|once|TRBJ1-2|.
TGCGCCAGCAGCATCCAAGACAGCCCAGTATATGGCTACACCTTC
CASSIQDSPVYGYTF
>TRBV18|.|TRBJ1-2|.
TGTGCCAGCTCACCACCGGCCGGGTACTATGGCTACACCTTC
CASSPPAGYYGYTF
>TRBV9|.|TRBJ2-7|TRBD1
TGTGCCAGCAGCGCCTCGAACTACGGGACAGACGAGCAGTACTTC
CASSASNYGTDEQYF
>TRBV28|.|TRBJ2-3|TRBD2
TGTGCCAGCAGTTTACCCCCTAGCGGCCAAGGGACGCAGTATTTT
CASSLPPSGQGTQYF
>TRBV6-6|.|TRBJ1-3|.
TGTGCCAGCCTACGCGGGGCGATTGGCTCTGGAAACACCATATATTTT
CASLRGAIGSGNTIYF
>TRBV5-1|.|TRBJ2-5|.
TGCGCCAGCAGCTTGAACAGACACCAAGAGACCCAGTACTTC
CASSLNRHQETQYF
>TRBV28|.|TRBJ2-2|.
TGTGCCAGCAGCCGGGGTGGGGTTGGGGAGCTGTTTTTT
CASSRGGVGELFF
>TRBV1|.|TRBJ2-3|.
TGCACCAGCAGCCCCGGAACTAGCGGGGGGACCCGGGCAGATACGCAGTATTTT
CTSSPGTSGGTRADTQYF
>TRBV4-2|.|TRBJ2-1|.
TGTGCCAGCAGCCCACCTGACACCCCCGGTGAGCAGTTCTTC
CASSPPDTPGEQFF
>TRBV4-1|.|TRBJ1-4|.
TGCGCCAGCAGCCAATTAACAGATGAAAAACTGTTTTTT
CASSQLTDEKLFF
>TRBV11-2|.|TRBJ2-1|TRBD2
TGTGCCAGCAGCCTGGGACTAGCGGGAGGAGGGGAGCAGTTCTTC
CASSLGLAGGGEQFF
>TRBV7-7|.|TRBJ2-1|TRBD1
TGTGCTAGCAGCTTAGGACAGGGGGCTAACAATGAGCAGTTCTTC
CASSLGQGANNEQFF